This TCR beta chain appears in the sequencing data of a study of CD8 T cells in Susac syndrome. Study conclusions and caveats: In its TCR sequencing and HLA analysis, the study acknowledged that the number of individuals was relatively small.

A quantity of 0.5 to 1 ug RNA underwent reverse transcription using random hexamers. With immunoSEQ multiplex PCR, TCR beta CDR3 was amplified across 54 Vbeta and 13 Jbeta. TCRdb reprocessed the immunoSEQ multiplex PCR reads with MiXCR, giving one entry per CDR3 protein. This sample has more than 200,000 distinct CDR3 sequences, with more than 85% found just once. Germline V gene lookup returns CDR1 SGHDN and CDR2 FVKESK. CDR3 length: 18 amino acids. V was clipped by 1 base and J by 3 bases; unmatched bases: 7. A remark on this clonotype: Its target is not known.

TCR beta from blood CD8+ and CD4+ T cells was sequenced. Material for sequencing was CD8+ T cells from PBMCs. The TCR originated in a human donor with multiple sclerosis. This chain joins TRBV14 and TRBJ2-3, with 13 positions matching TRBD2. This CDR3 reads CASSQGFQLAGGTDTQYF. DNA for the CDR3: TGTGCCAGCAGCCAAGGGTTCCAACTAGCGGGAGGGACAGATACGCAGTATTTT.